The 5 T cell receptor beta chains below come from one sample, sequenced in a study of T cell responses to AZD1222 COVID-19 vaccine. TCRdb's copy holds only in-frame clones and misses some; the assay was immunoSEQ multiplex PCR. The sample includes some 100,000 clones, roughly nine tenths seen only once; the top ten take roughly 6.9%. Sequences were derived from peripheral blood, sampled on day 0 of AZD1222 vaccination. These receptors were collected from an adult in good health.

The gene calls are TRBV9 and TRBJ1-6, with TRBD1 as a possible D gene (5 bases). The germline gives CDR1 SGDLS, CDR2 YYNGEE. The length of the CDR3 is 16 residues. V gave up 0 bases and J gave up 6 bases, with 13 bases separating them. CDR3 sequence reads: CASSVGPGGPNSPLHF. CDR3 bases: TGTGCCAGCAGCGTAGGTCCGGGGGGACCTAATTCACCCCTCCACTTT.

This CDR3 reads CASSFIASGVSDEQFF. The CDR3 bases are TGTGCCAGCAGCTTTATCGCCAGCGGGGTCTCGGATGAGCAGTTCTTC. The V gene is TRBV7-9, the J gene TRBJ2-1; TRBD2 matches at 7 bases. Losses at the gene ends were 3 bases for V and 8 bases for J; bases not matched to a gene: 13. CDR3 length equals 16 residues. Germline V lookup: CDR1 SEHNR, CDR2 FQNEAQ (reference sequence).

The CDR3 sequence is CASSIMGGQDYTF. The CDR3 DNA reads as TGTGCCAGTAGTATTATGGGGGGCCAGGACTACACCTTC. The V gene is TRBV19, the J gene TRBJ1-2; D possibly corresponds to TRBD1 (6 bases). Per germline, CDR1 LNHDA and CDR2 SQIVND (reference sequence). V was clipped by 3 bases and J by 10 bases, with 15 bases between them. The CDR3 runs to 13 residues.

The chain has TRBV6-4 and TRBJ1-1; 10 bases match TRBD1. J gave up 5 bases and V 6 bases, and 6 bases lay outside the gene matches. The CDR3 sequence is 14 residues long. Per germline, CDR1 MRHNA and CDR2 SNTAGT. CDR3 coding DNA: TGTGCCAGCAGGGGACAGGGGTCCGGGACTGAAGCTTTCTTT. This translates into CASRGQGSGTEAFF.

The chain joins TRBV10-3 to TRBJ2-1, with 7 bases identical to TRBD1. Losses at the gene ends were 5 bases for V and 7 bases for J; bases not matched to a gene: 14. CDR3 length: 16 residues. Germline CDR1 and CDR2: ENHRY and SYGVKD. CDR3 sequence reads: CAISILGTVIPNEQFF. The CDR3, as DNA: TGTGCCATCAGTATTCTTGGGACAGTTATACCGAATGAGCAGTTCTTC.